Listed here is a single T cell receptor (beta chain). This clonotype was found many times. Its antigen remains undetermined. Qualities for individual bases were not recorded, and no much larger clone is one base off. As encoded in the germline V gene (reference sequence), CDR1 is DFQATT while CDR2 is SNEGSKA. The CDR3 goes from the cysteine to the phenylalanine over 14 residues. The DNA shown is the 42-base CDR3, in frame from base 1. The germline ends are 15 bases apart after V is trimmed by 1 base and J by 6 bases. This record comes from a study of T cells in Graves' hyperthyroidism and ophthalmopathy (dated by TCRdb to between 2018 and 2021). In the study overall: Peripheral blood samples were taken at the time of initial diagnosis, prior to any treatment. To identify distinguishing TCR V-J signatures, a discovery cohort of around 100 patients was used, comprising 43 with Graves' ophthalmopathy and around 57 with stable Graves' hyperthyroidism. Prospective prediction of ophthalmopathy was tested in an independent validation cohort consisting of some 19 hyperthyroidism patients and 15 or so patients who later progressed to ophthalmopathy. For training and testing, the 95 to 100 patients in the discovery cohort were randomly divided in a 7:3 ratio. The study also compared thyroid tissue and blood T-cell repertoires from five or six Graves' hyperthyroidism patients. Once sampling was done, hyperthyroidism patients were given methimazole at a starting dose of 30 mg daily, whereas ophthalmopathy patients were given high-dose intravenous methylprednisolone. TCR Vbeta CDR3 sequencing of fewer than 150 peripheral blood samples (over 40 ophthalmopathy, approximately 80 hyperthyroidism and around 17 progressor patients) is reported in the paper.

Study-wide conclusions, independent of this receptor: In validation, the model predicted progression to ophthalmopathy with roughly 66% sensitivity and about 73% specificity, a median of 6.5 months before onset. A 13 V-J signature model separated ophthalmopathy from stable hyperthyroidism, with roughly 88% sensitivity and roughly 81% specificity in cross-validation and 80%/75% in testing. Sample size was not statistically predetermined, and blinding of investigators to group allocation was not performed. Most expanded thyroid clonotypes (frequency above 0.001) were also detected in blood, a finding suggesting that blood repertoires may reflect thyroid immune responses.

In the ophthalmopathy patients, disease was moderately to severely active, with a Clinical Activity Score of 3 or more, a NOSPECS grade of 4 or more, and a duration of less than 3 months. Exclusion was applied to patients with uncontrolled infections, other autoimmune diseases, pregnancy or lactation. Diagnoses relied on clinical symptoms, serum thyroxine and TRAb, thyroid ultrasound and orbital computed tomography. Ficoll-Paque density gradient centrifugation was used to isolate PBMCs from 8.5 to 10 ml of fresh peripheral blood. Trizol reagent was used to extract total RNA, and RNA quality was then checked on an Agilent 2100 Bioanalyzer. TCR beta CDR3 regions were amplified from RNA transcripts. The TCR CDR3 was subjected to a first round of RT-PCR using the HTBI primer set and the Qiagen OneStep RT-PCR kit. A second multiplex PCR round built the libraries, followed by size selection and purification. The libraries were sequenced on an Illumina HiSeq2000 using paired-end 100 bp reads. The original methods were these. SOAPnuke was used to process the raw data, removing reads that contained adapters or uncalled bases, had a mean Phred below 15, or lacked an exact match to the constant primer or identifier. High-quality paired reads were merged using COPE v1.2.5, and each unique nucleotide sequence was defined as a clonotype. Clonotypes were aligned to IMGT TRBV, TRBD and TRBJ reference segments using MiTCR v1.1. Only V-J combinations with frequency above 0.0001, covering about 99% of repertoires, were analysed. A TCS score was defined as the ratio of F50 (clonal expansion) to E x V (chaos), with BLOSUM62-based TCRdist applied between CDR3 peptides within each V-J. Welch's t-statistics and random forest reduced roughly 500 V-J features to 13, which were used in a naive Bayes classifier (R e1071). The public reads were run again by TCRdb, first through fastp at Q25 and then through MiXCR, and only productive beta chains were kept. Every CDR3 protein is listed once, alongside the most common genes and DNA of its rows. TCRdb, not the authors, supplied the V and J calls. The sample records around 490,000 distinct CDR3 sequences, about 20% of which are singletons. The ten largest clonotypes hold over 45% of the sample.

The receptor was isolated from a man in his forties with Graves' ophthalmopathy. The sequenced material came from blood. The chain uses TRBV20-1 and TRBJ2-5, with the D gene possibly TRBD1 or TRBD2, each one fitting 6 bases. The bases are TGCAGTGCTAGAGGGGGGGCCGAGGTGCAGACCCAGTACTTC. The resulting protein is CSARGGAEVQTQYF.